The T cell receptor beta chain under discussion was sequenced for a study of T cell clusters in autoimmune cytopenias. This clonotype is identified as medium-sized (0.01 to 0.1%) from frequency. TRB was amplified by touch-down multiplex PCR, primer pools A and B combined. TCRdb re-called the multiplex PCR reads, yielding one record per CDR3 amino acid sequence without DNA. This table lists around 2,200 distinct CDR3 sequences. Each sample's input was 200 to 250 ng genomic DNA, 38,000 or so genome equivalents. This CDR3 is 13 amino acids long. Germline values: CDR1 MDHEN, CDR2 SYDVKM. The same sample was also studied in work on T cell repertoires in aging, cancer and after chemotherapy.

What was sequenced was peripheral blood. The chain uses TRBV28 and TRBJ2-7; TCRdb's D call of TRBD1 is untestable without DNA. This receptor was obtained from a human donor in good health. The CDR3: CASIPVGTGEQYF.